This T cell receptor beta chain was identified during a study of blood T cell repertoires in COVID-19. Study overall: Samples representing acute and convalescent COVID-19 were sourced from the United States, Italy and Spain.

This CDR3 is 15 amino acids long. CDR1 and CDR2 (germline): SGHRS, YFSETQ. V shed 1 base and J 5 bases; nucleotides not matched to a gene: 6. TCRdb's table, derived via immunoSEQ multiplex PCR, lists solely in-frame clones and lacks some. This sample has over 200,000 clones, with 81% found just once. This clone was observed a few times. The receptor was derived from a woman at least 80 years old with acute or convalescent COVID-19. The chain combines TRBV5-1 with TRBJ2-1; 7 positions match TRBD1. Sequenced: peripheral blood. The CDR3 region is CASSLYPQGDNEQFF. CDR3 nucleotides: TGCGCCAGCAGCTTGTACCCCCAGGGGGACAATGAGCAGTTCTTC.